This T cell receptor (beta chain) originates from a study of blood T cell repertoires in COVID-19. Study overall: From the United States, Italy and Spain came samples of acute and convalescent COVID-19. Sources were T cells, B-cell-depleted T cells, or PBMCs; the material itself was cDNA or gDNA.

Source study methods: Reference gene primer amplification gave nucleated cell count estimates. The assay was immunoSEQ multiplex PCR, and TCRdb's table has in-frame clones only and misses some. V and J calls and clone size are as listed in that table; D and trimming were resolved from the DNA. The table lists some 150,000 clones, approximately 88% of them singletons. The material sequenced was peripheral blood. The TCR comes from a human donor in a cohort sampled during active COVID-19.

CDR3 amino acids: CASSPPSLSYNEQFF. In DNA, the CDR3 is TGTGCCAGCAGCCCCCCGTCCCTATCCTACAATGAGCAGTTCTTC. The chain uses TRBV28 and TRBJ2-1; unclear D gene. Trimming cost V 6 bases and J 1 base, with 13 bases left between them. CDR3 length: 15 residues. Germline lookup yields CDR1 MDHEN and CDR2 SYDVKM.